These T cell receptor beta chains were read from a single sample in a study of immune evolution from preneoplasia to lung adenocarcinoma. TCRdb keeps only in-frame clones here, not all; method: immunoSEQ multiplex PCR. The sample records around 5,700 clones, about four fifths being singletons. The source material was FFPE lung adenocarcinoma in situ tissue. The receptors originated from a donor of 70 years or more with lung adenocarcinoma. The CDR3 runs from the conserved cysteine through the conserved F or W. A D gene is named only where the DNA matches it firmly. Rows may omit the clone size; those that give it use once, few, many or a size class.

DNA,CDR3,D,J,size,V
TGTGCCAGCAGTCTCCGGGGCGGGGTGGCAGATACGCAGTATTTT,CASSLRGGVADTQYF,-,TRBJ2-3,-,TRBV27
TGTGCCAGCAGCCTACTTCAATCCCTCTCCCACGAGCAGTACTTC,CASSLLQSLSHEQYF,-,TRBJ2-7,-,TRBV11-3
TGTGCCAGCAGCGTAGGGGCTAGCGGTGACAATGAGCAGTTCTTC,CASSVGASGDNEQFF,TRBD2,TRBJ2-1,-,TRBV9
TGTGCCAGCAGTGAAGACAGGCGGTATGGCTACGAGCAGTACTTC,CASSEDRRYGYEQYF,-,TRBJ2-7,-,TRBV2
TGTGCCATCAGTGATCGAAGTAGCGACCCCCAAGAGACCCAGTACTTC,CAISDRSSDPQETQYF,-,TRBJ2-5,-,TRBV10-3
TGTGCCAGCAGTTTATCGGAGGGGGGGACCCAGTACTTC,CASSLSEGGTQYF,-,TRBJ2-5,-,TRBV28
TGCGCCAGCAGCTGGGACTGGAGCTCCTACGAGCAGTACTTC,CASSWDWSSYEQYF,-,TRBJ2-7,-,TRBV5-1
TGCAGCGTCCCCCTGAACACTGAAGCTTTCTTT,CSVPLNTEAFF,-,TRBJ1-1,-,TRBV29-1
TGTGCCATCCAGGACAGCAGAAATTCACCCCTCCACTTT,CAIQDSRNSPLHF,-,TRBJ1-6,once,TRBV10-3
TGCGCCAGCAGCTCCCCCACAGATACGCAGTATTTT,CASSSPTDTQYF,-,TRBJ2-3,-,TRBV5-1
TGCGCCAGCAGCCAAGAATGGACCAACACCGGGGAGCTGTTTTTT,CASSQEWTNTGELFF,-,TRBJ2-2,few,TRBV4-1
TGTGCCAGCAGCGAGGAACATAATTCACCCCTCCACTTT,CASSEEHNSPLHF,-,TRBJ1-6,-,TRBV7-3
TGTGCCAGCAGCTTGGAGGGAATTGGGGGAAACACCATATATTTT,CASSLEGIGGNTIYF,-,TRBJ1-3,-,TRBV5-6
TGTGCCAGCAGCGAGACCCCGGACGGTCACTATGGCTACACCTTC,CASSETPDGHYGYTF,-,TRBJ1-2,-,TRBV9
TGTGCCAGCAGCCGGGTGGGGCTAGGCAATCAGCCCCAGCATTTT,CASSRVGLGNQPQHF,-,TRBJ1-5,-,TRBV7-8
TGTGCCAGCAGTTACTCGGACGGTGGCGTCGGGGCTTTCTTT,CASSYSDGGVGAFF,-,TRBJ1-1,-,TRBV6-6
TGTGCCAGCAGTGGGCTAACTATCACAAGCGAGCAGTACTTC,CASSGLTITSEQYF,-,TRBJ2-7,-,TRBV2
TGTGCCAGCTCCCCGCGGGAATCGGCCTACGAGCAGTACTTC,CASSPRESAYEQYF,-,TRBJ2-7,once,TRBV18
TGTGCCAGCAGCGCGCGACAGGGCTATGGCTACACCTTC,CASSARQGYGYTF,TRBD1,TRBJ1-2,-,TRBV5-8
TGTGCCAGCTCACCATCGGCAGGGGTCATGAACACTGAAGCTTTCTTT,CASSPSAGVMNTEAFF,-,TRBJ1-1,-,TRBV18
TGTGCCAGCACGCCATTAAGTGCGCAGGGGATTTCAGGCTACACCTTC,CASTPLSAQGISGYTF,-,TRBJ1-2,-,TRBV27
TGTGCCAGCAGTGCCGGGACAGGGGGGACTCTTGGCTACACCTTC,CASSAGTGGTLGYTF,TRBD1,TRBJ1-2,-,TRBV2
TGCAGCGTTGTGCTAGCGGGAGGTTCCTACGAGCAGTACTTC,CSVVLAGGSYEQYF,TRBD2,TRBJ2-7,-,TRBV29-1
TGTGCCAGCAGTGTCGACCCCGAGGGGGAAAAACTGTTTTTT,CASSVDPEGEKLFF,-,TRBJ1-4,once,TRBV6-1
TGCAGCGTTGAAGATTGGGGGCAGGAGTCTCGCTCCTACGAGCAGTACTTC,CSVEDWGQESRSYEQYF,-,TRBJ2-7,-,TRBV29-1
TGTGCCAGCAGCTCCGACACCTTGAGGAGTCAGCCCCAGCATTTT,CASSSDTLRSQPQHF,-,TRBJ1-5,medium-sized,TRBV28
TGTGCCAGCAGTTTACCCGGGGGGGCCTACAATGAGCAGTTCTTC,CASSLPGGAYNEQFF,TRBD2,TRBJ2-1,-,TRBV28
TGTGCCAGCAGCTTAGCCCCGGGTGAGCAGTTCTTC,CASSLAPGEQFF,-,TRBJ2-1,few,TRBV11-2
TGCGCCAGCAGCGCAACCGGGACAGGGGCCGAGCAGTACTTC,CASSATGTGAEQYF,TRBD1,TRBJ2-7,-,TRBV5-1
TGTGCCAGCAGCCGGGACAGGCGGGAAGAGACCCAGTACTTC,CASSRDRREETQYF,TRBD1,TRBJ2-5,-,TRBV2
TGTGCCAGCAGCCCCCCTCCGCCTGCAGACTACGAGCAGTACTTC,CASSPPPPADYEQYF,-,TRBJ2-7,-,TRBV6-5
TGTGCCAGCAGCGCTCCGTGGCGGGGGAGTGAAGCTTTCTTT,CASSAPWRGSEAFF,-,TRBJ1-1,-,TRBV9
TGCGCCAGCAGTGAGACTGATAGCAATCAGCCCCAGCATTTT,CASSETDSNQPQHF,-,TRBJ1-5,few,TRBV10-1
TGTGCCAGCAGCCTTGGACAGGGACTTAATGAAAAACTGTTTTTT,CASSLGQGLNEKLFF,TRBD1,TRBJ1-4,few,TRBV14
TGTGCCAGCAGTCTCCAGGGGGCGGCTGATGGCTACACCTTC,CASSLQGAADGYTF,TRBD1,TRBJ1-2,-,TRBV28
TGTGCCAGCAGTGAATGGGACAGGGGAGCTTTCTTT,CASSEWDRGAFF,TRBD1,TRBJ1-1,-,TRBV2
TGTGCCAGCAGCTCGGGGGAGGAGCAGTACTTC,CASSSGEEQYF,-,TRBJ2-7,-,TRBV11-2
TGTGCCAGCAGTTTGGAGGGCCAGCCCCAGCATTTT,CASSLEGQPQHF,-,TRBJ1-5,-,TRBV28
TGTGCCAGCAGCGAAACTAGCGGGAGAAGGGATGAGCAGTTCTTC,CASSETSGRRDEQFF,TRBD2,TRBJ2-1,few,TRBV11-2
TGTGCCTGGAACTACAGGGGCAGGAACACTGAAGCTTTCTTT,CAWNYRGRNTEAFF,TRBD1,TRBJ1-1,once,TRBV30
TGTGCCAGTAGGACTGCGGGGGGCACAGATACGCAGTATTTT,CASRTAGGTDTQYF,TRBD2,TRBJ2-3,-,TRBV19
TGTGCCAGCAGTGAGTCCGTAGGGGGAGTCTACGAGCAGTACTTC,CASSESVGGVYEQYF,-,TRBJ2-7,-,TRBV6-1
TGTGCCAGCAGCGCCGGGAGTAACACTGAAGCTTTCTTT,CASSAGSNTEAFF,-,TRBJ1-1,few,TRBV6-4
TGTGCCAGCAGCTGGGACAGGGGGCTAACTGAAGCTTTCTTT,CASSWDRGLTEAFF,TRBD1,TRBJ1-1,-,TRBV5-6
TGTGCCAGCACTGAGGGGGGGGGCCCCGGTGAGACCCAGTACTTC,CASTEGGGPGETQYF,-,TRBJ2-5,-,TRBV6-1
TGTGCCACCAGCAGACAGGGTGAAACCGGGGAGCTGTTTTTT,CATSRQGETGELFF,-,TRBJ2-2,-,TRBV15
TGTGCCAGCAGCGCAACAGGGCGGGAAAAACTGTTTTTT,CASSATGREKLFF,-,TRBJ1-4,-,TRBV6-1
TGTGCCAGCCGGGACCCAAAGGGTGAGCAGTTCTTC,CASRDPKGEQFF,-,TRBJ2-1,-,TRBV6-1
TGTGCCAGCTCACCTTACACGGGGAAGAACACTGAAGCTTTCTTT,CASSPYTGKNTEAFF,-,TRBJ1-1,-,TRBV18
TGTGCCAGCTCACCACTTAGGGGCACCTTAATGAACACTGAAGCTTTCTTT,CASSPLRGTLMNTEAFF,-,TRBJ1-1,-,TRBV18
TGTGCCAGCAGCGTATCCCCAGGGCCCGACGAGCAGTACTTC,CASSVSPGPDEQYF,-,TRBJ2-7,-,TRBV9
TGTGCCACCAGCAGAGAGGGCGGATCTATTCCGCCCCAGCATTTT,CATSREGGSIPPQHF,-,TRBJ1-5,-,TRBV15
TGTGCCAGCAGCGCAGCCCTTGCGGGGGGCTATGGCTACACCTTC,CASSAALAGGYGYTF,-,TRBJ1-2,-,TRBV5-4
TGTGCCAGCAGCTCCAGACCGAGCTCCTACAATGAGCAGTTCTTC,CASSSRPSSYNEQFF,-,TRBJ2-1,-,TRBV9
TGTGCCAGCAGTTTAAGAGGGGATGGGATGGGGGCTTTCTTT,CASSLRGDGMGAFF,-,TRBJ1-1,-,TRBV27
TGTGCCAGCAGTACCTGGGACGCGGCAGAATCCTACAATGAGCAGTTCTTC,CASSTWDAAESYNEQFF,-,TRBJ2-1,-,TRBV28
TGTGCCAGCAGTTACTCTTCCGCCACAGATACGCAGTATTTT,CASSYSSATDTQYF,-,TRBJ2-3,-,TRBV6-4
TGTGCCAGCAGTTCCCCCGGACCCACAGGGGGCTCTGGAAACACCATATATTTT,CASSSPGPTGGSGNTIYF,TRBD1,TRBJ1-3,-,TRBV28
TGTGCCAGCAGAACGACAGGGGGCTCCTACGAGCAGTACTTC,CASRTTGGSYEQYF,TRBD1,TRBJ2-7,-,TRBV27